This entry features one T cell receptor beta chain sequence. Antigen unknown. The source of the sample is a study of OX40 agonist ivuxolimab in advanced cancers. Generated by immunoSEQ multiplex PCR, the TCRdb table keeps only in-frame clones and is missing some. The table includes tens of thousands of clones, 80% to 95% detected once. Overall study results and limits: Relative to CD4+, CD8+ T cells held more expanded clones on average.

The ends lost 5 bases at V and 2 bases at J; junction bases unmatched: 6. Per the germline V gene, CDR1 is SGHTA and CDR2 is FQGNSA. The length of the CDR3 is 16 residues. The chain employs TRBV7-2 and TRBJ2-3; TRBD2 agrees at 11 bases. The clonotype comes from an adult with an advanced solid tumor such as melanoma, head and neck, liver or kidney cancer. This specimen was CD4+ or CD8+ T cells sorted from blood, taken in a trial of the OX40 agonist ivuxolimab. CDR3 DNA: TGTGCCAGCAGCACGATGACTAGCGGGGACACAGATACGCAGTATTTT. Residues: CASSTMTSGDTDTQYF.